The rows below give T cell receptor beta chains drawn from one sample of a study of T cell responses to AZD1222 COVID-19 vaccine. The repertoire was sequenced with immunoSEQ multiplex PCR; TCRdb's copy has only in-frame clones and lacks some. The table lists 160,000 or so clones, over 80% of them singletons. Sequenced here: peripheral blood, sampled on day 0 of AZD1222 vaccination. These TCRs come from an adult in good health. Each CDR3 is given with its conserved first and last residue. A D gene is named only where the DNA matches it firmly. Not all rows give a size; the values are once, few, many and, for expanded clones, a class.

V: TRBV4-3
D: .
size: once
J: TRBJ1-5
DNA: TGCGCCAGCAGCCAGGATACAGGGATGAAACAGCCCCAGCATTTT
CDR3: CASSQDTGMKQPQHF

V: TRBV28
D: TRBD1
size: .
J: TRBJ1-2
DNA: TGTGCCAGCACGGGACAGGCTAACTATGGCTACACCTTC
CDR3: CASTGQANYGYTF

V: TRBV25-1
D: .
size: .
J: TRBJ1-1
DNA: TGTGCCAGCAGTGAATCGGGCCAGGCGAGGACTGAAGCTTTCTTT
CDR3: CASSESGQARTEAFF

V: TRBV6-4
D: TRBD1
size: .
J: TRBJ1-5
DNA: TGTGCCAGGGCCGGGACAGGGGATCAGCCCCAGCATTTT
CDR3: CARAGTGDQPQHF

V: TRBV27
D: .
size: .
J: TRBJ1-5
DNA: TGTGCCAGCAGTTTAGGGGGCCGGGGGATTGTTCGCAATCAGCCCCAGCATTTT
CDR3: CASSLGGRGIVRNQPQHF

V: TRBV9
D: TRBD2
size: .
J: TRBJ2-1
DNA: TGTGCCAGCAGCGTAGAGGCTAGCGGGAGGAGCTCCTACAATGAGCAGTTCTTC
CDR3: CASSVEASGRSSYNEQFF

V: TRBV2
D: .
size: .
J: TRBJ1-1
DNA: TGTGCCAGCAGTGAAATGACAGCTGAAGCTTTCTTT
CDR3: CASSEMTAEAFF

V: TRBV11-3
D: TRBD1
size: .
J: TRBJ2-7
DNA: TGTGCCAGCAGCTATGGACAGGGCCACGAGCAGTACTTC
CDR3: CASSYGQGHEQYF

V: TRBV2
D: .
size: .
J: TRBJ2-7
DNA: TGTGCCAGCAGGAGGGGAACAGGGCAATCCTACGAGCAGTACTTC
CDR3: CASRRGTGQSYEQYF

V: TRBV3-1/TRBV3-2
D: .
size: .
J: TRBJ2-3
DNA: TGTGCCAGCAGCCAAGAGAGAGTTCTCGCTTGGTCTGGCACAGATACGCAGTATTTT
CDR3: CASSQERVLAWSGTDTQYF

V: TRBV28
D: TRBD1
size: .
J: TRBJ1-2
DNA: TGTGCCAGCAGTCCCCCGGGACAGATCTATGGCTACACCTTC
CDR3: CASSPPGQIYGYTF

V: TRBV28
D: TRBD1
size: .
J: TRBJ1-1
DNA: TGTGCCAGCAGTTCGACAGGGGGGGGCACTGAAGCTTTCTTT
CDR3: CASSSTGGGTEAFF

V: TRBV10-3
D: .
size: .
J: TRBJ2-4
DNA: TGTGCCATCAGTGAGTCAGGTGGGGGTCGCAGCAAAAACATTCAGTACTTC
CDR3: CAISESGGGRSKNIQYF

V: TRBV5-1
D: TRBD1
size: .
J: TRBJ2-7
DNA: TGCGCCAGCAGCAGGGGGCTAGGTGAGCAGTACTTC
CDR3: CASSRGLGEQYF

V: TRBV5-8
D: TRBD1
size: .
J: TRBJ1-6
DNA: TGTGCCAGCAGCTTGACAGGGGGGGGTTCACCCCTCCACTTT
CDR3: CASSLTGGGSPLHF

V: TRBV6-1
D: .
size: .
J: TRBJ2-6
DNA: TGTGCCAGCAGTGCAGGACTCTGGGGGGTTGAGGCCAACGTCCTGACTTTC
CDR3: CASSAGLWGVEANVLTF

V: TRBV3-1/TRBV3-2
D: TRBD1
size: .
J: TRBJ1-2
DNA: TGTGCCAGCAGCCCGGGACAGGTCTTTTCGTATGGCTACACCTTC
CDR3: CASSPGQVFSYGYTF

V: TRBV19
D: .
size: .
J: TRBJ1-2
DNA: TGTGCCAGTAGTGAAAGGGTGCCTGGCTACACCTTC
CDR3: CASSERVPGYTF

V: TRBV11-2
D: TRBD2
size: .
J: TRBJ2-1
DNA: TGTGCCAGCAGCTTAGTGGGGAGGGAAAATGAGCAGTTCTTC
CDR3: CASSLVGRENEQFF

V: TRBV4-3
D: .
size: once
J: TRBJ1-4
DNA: TGCGCCAGCAGCCAAGATTCGGGGGGCGGTGAAAAACTGTTTTTT
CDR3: CASSQDSGGGEKLFF

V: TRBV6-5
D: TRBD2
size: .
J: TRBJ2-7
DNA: TGTGCCAGCAGCAGACTAGCGGGAGGGACCTACGAGCAGTACTTC
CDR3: CASSRLAGGTYEQYF

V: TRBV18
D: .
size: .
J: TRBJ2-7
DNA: TGTGCCAGCTCACCGACAGGGCCTAAGGGGGGCAAGAGTACCTACGAGCAGTACTTC
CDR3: CASSPTGPKGGKSTYEQYF

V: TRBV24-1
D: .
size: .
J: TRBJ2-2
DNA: TGTGCCACCAGTGGCGACGTTGGATGGACCGGGGAGCTGTTTTTT
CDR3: CATSGDVGWTGELFF

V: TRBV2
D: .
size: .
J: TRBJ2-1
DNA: TGTGCCAGCACCCTCGAAGGAGTAGTATCTTTCAATGAGCAGTTCTTC
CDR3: CASTLEGVVSFNEQFF

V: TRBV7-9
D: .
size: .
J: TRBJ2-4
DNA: TGTGCCAGCAGCTTAGAGGGGGGGCTAGCCAAAAACATTCAGTACTTC
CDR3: CASSLEGGLAKNIQYF

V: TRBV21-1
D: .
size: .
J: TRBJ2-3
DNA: TGTGCCAGGCCCGTCGGAGGGGGGGATCGGGTTGAAAGCGCAGATACGCAGTATTTT
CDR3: CARPVGGGDRVESADTQYF

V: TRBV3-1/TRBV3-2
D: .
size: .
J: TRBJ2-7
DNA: TGTGCCAGCAGCCATGATGGGCTAGAACGGAGCGAGCAGTACTTC
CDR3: CASSHDGLERSEQYF

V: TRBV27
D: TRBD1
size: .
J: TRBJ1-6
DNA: TGTGCCACTATCGGGGGACAGGGGTTTGATTATCTTTCCTATAATTCACCCCTCCACTTT
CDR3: CATIGGQGFDYLSYNSPLHF

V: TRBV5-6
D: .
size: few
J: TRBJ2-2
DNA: TGTGCCAGCAGCGGTATCCTGCAGGGGATCGACACCGGGGAGCTGTTTTTT
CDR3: CASSGILQGIDTGELFF

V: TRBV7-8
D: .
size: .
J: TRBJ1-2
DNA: TGTGCCAGCAGCACAGAGGAGGGGGAAGCCTATGGCTACACCTTC
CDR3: CASSTEEGEAYGYTF

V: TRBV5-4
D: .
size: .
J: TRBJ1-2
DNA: TGTGCCAGCAGCTTGTCTGCCGGTGTGGATGGCTACACCTTC
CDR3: CASSLSAGVDGYTF

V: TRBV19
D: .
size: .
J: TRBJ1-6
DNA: TGTGCCAGTAGTGAACAGGATTCACCCCTCCACTTT
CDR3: CASSEQDSPLHF

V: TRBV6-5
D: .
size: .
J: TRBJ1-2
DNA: TGTGCCAGCAGGGGCCCGTTAATGACGGACTATGGCTACACCTTC
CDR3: CASRGPLMTDYGYTF

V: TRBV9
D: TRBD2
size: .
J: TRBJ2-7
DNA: TGTGCCAGCAGCGTGGCGGGAGTCCCCCACGAGCAGTACTTC
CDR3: CASSVAGVPHEQYF

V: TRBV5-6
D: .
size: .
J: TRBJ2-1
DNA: TGTGCCAGCAGCTTCAGGACAGCAGGAAGGCGGGGCAATGAGCAGTTCTTC
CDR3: CASSFRTAGRRGNEQFF